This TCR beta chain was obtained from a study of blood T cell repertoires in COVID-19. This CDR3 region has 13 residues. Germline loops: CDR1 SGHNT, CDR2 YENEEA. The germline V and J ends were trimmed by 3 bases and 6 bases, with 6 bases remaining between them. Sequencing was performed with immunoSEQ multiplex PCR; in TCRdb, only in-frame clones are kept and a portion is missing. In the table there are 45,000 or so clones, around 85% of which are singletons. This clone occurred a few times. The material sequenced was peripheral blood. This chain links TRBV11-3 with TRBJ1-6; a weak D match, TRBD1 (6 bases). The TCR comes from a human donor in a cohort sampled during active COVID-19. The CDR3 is CASSLDSNSPLHF. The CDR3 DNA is TGTGCCAGCAGCTTGGACAGTAATTCACCCCTCCACTTT.